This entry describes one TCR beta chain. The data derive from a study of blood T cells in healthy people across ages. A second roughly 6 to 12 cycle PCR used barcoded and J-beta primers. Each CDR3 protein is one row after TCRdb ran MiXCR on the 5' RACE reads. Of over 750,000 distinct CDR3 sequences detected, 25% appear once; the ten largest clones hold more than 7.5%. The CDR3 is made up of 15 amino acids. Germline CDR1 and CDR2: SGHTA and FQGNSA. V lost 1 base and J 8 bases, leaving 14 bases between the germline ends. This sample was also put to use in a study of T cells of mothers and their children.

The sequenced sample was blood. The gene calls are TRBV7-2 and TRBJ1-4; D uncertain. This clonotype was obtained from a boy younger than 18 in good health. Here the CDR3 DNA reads TGTGCCAGCAGCTTAGTACTCACCATGGGCGAAAAACTGTTTTTT. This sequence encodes CASSLVLTMGEKLFF.